This T cell receptor beta chain was obtained from a study of a mutant IDH1 vaccine in newly diagnosed glioma. In the study overall: Investigators started vaccination 4-6 weeks after radiotherapy alone, or with temozolomide cycles. There were 62.5% males and roughly 38% females among treated patients, whose mean age was about 40 years.

Time point defined: week 47, end of study. In the vaccine, a single dose held 300 ug of the mutant IDH1 20-mer peptide, along with topical imiquimod. New astrocytomas of WHO grade 3 or 4 that were IDH1-mutant and ATRX-lost were found in the donors. TCRdb's copy holds only in-frame clones and misses some; the assay was immunoSEQ multiplex PCR. This table holds roughly 25,000 clones, 82% found once. A remark on this clone: The target antigen is unknown.

V was clipped by 3 bases and J by 4 bases, with 16 bases between them. In germline, CDR1 is SGHRS, CDR2 YFSETQ. CDR3 length: 16 amino acids. Sequencing used PBMCs, obtained from a glioma patient whose treatment included an IDH1 peptide vaccine. This TCR derives from a man aged 40-50 years with glioma. Some clones in this sample may be carry-over from other donors' samples. The chain recombines TRBV5-1 with TRBJ1-4; a weak D match, TRBD1 (6 bases). The CDR3 loop is CASSSLPGVINEKLFF. For the CDR3, the DNA is TGCGCCAGCAGCTCCCTACCAGGGGTTATTAATGAAAAACTGTTTTTT.